The 20 T cell receptor beta chains presented below share a single source sample, sequenced in a study of glioma-infiltrating T cells after dendritic cell vaccination. Produced via immunoSEQ multiplex PCR; TCRdb's table is partial and in-frame only. The table records 72,000 or so clones, roughly 84% of them present only once. Specified time point: after dendritic cell vaccination, including at tumor progression/relapse. Sequencing used blood, obtained after dendritic cell vaccination. The source is a human donor with glioblastoma.

The chain couples TRBV19 to TRBJ1-2; D is undetermined. There are 13 residues in the CDR3. In germline, CDR1 is LNHDA, CDR2 SQIVND (reference sequence). V dropped 7 bases and J dropped 7 bases, with 16 bases sitting between them. CDR3 region: CASTRPGRGGYTF. The CDR3 bases are TGTGCCAGTACCCGACCGGGGAGAGGTGGCTACACCTTC.

The rearrangement joins TRBV15 to TRBJ2-5, with 7 bases lining up with TRBD2. Germline V lookup: CDR1 LNHNV, CDR2 YYDKDF (reference sequence). The CDR3 runs 17 residues. Trimming took 1 base from V and 1 from J; bases not matched to a gene: 9. Here the CDR3 reads CATSRGGLADRQETQYF. The CDR3 coding sequence is TGTGCCACCAGCAGAGGGGGTCTAGCGGACCGCCAAGAGACCCAGTACTTC.

The V gene is TRBV7-8, the J gene TRBJ1-5; no reliable D call. The CDR3 has 14 amino acids. The V gene lost 4 bases and the J gene lost 4 bases, with 11 bases spanning the gap. Germline-derived CDR1 and CDR2 are SGHVS and FQNEAQ. The CDR3 region has the DNA TGTGCCAGCAGCTCGGACGGGATAAATCAGCCCCAGCATTTT. It translates to CASSSDGINQPQHF.

This clone was recorded only once. The chain employs TRBV7-6 and TRBJ1-2; D not certain. V lost 2 bases and J 2 bases, leaving 18 bases between the germline ends. This CDR3 region has 17 residues. Germline V gene sequence: CDR1 SGHVS, CDR2 FNYEAQ. Here the CDR3 DNA reads TGTGCCAGCAGCTTATCATTCAGTATCCCGGGGAACTATGGCTACACCTTC. It is translated as CASSLSFSIPGNYGYTF.

The chain links TRBV5-4 to TRBJ2-5, with D possibly matching TRBD2 (5 bases). Germline V gene data show CDR1 as SGHNT and CDR2 as YYREEE (reference sequence). This CDR3 spans 15 amino acids. Trimming removed 4 bases at V and 2 bases at J, with 15 bases between. CDR3 DNA sequence: TGTGCCAGCAGCCCGGGGAGCATAGCGCAAGAGACCCAGTACTTC. It encodes CASSPGSIAQETQYF.

This clone was counted once. J is TRBJ2-2 and V is TRBV5-1; 13 bases align to TRBD2. Germline V CDR1 and CDR2: SGHRS, YFSETQ. V shed 4 bases, J shed 4 bases, and the junction held 7 bases outside the gene matches. CDR3 length: 17 residues. In nucleotides, the CDR3 is TGCGCCAGCAGCCCAGGGACTAGCGGGACGCTCACCGGGGAGCTGTTTTTT. Encoded protein: CASSPGTSGTLTGELFF.

The chain recombines TRBV4-3 with TRBJ2-7; no reliable D call. The CDR3 is 14 residues long. With 0 bases removed from V and 5 bases from J, the gap between germline ends came to 11 bases. Germline loops: CDR1 LGHNA, CDR2 YSLEER. In nucleotides, the CDR3 is TGCGCCAGCAGCCAAGAAAACCTTGGCCACGAGCAGTACTTC. Protein sequence: CASSQENLGHEQYF.

V and J are TRBV25-1 and TRBJ1-2; TRBD1 matches at 7 bases. Germline V CDR1 and CDR2: MGHDK, SYGVNS. J lost 0 bases, V lost 5 bases, and 6 bases had no gene match. The CDR3 is 15 amino acids. CDR3 in amino acids: CASSLSGGSNYGYTF. CDR3 sequence (DNA): TGTGCCAGCAGTCTCTCAGGGGGATCTAACTATGGCTACACCTTC.

This chain links TRBV4-3 with TRBJ2-1; 11 nucleotides line up with TRBD2. The CDR3 spans 17 residues. V was clipped by 5 bases and J by 4 bases; unmatched bases: 10. Germline CDR1 and CDR2: LGHNA and YSLEER. The DNA of the CDR3 is TGCGCCAGCAGCGGGGACACTTGGACTAGCGGGTACAATGAGCAGTTCTTC. This gives the protein CASSGDTWTSGYNEQFF.

This rearrangement joins TRBV2 to TRBJ1-1; D possibly corresponds to TRBD1 (5 bases). The CDR3 loop spans 13 amino acids. V was pared by 4 bases and J by 9 bases, with 15 bases between. The germline gives CDR1 SNHLY, CDR2 FYNNEI. The CDR3 protein is CASSGGRVIQAFF. CDR3 bases: TGTGCCAGCAGTGGCGGCAGGGTGATCCAAGCTTTCTTT.

This chain links TRBV5-1 with TRBJ2-1; 11 bases are shared with TRBD2. The CDR3 sequence is 16 residues long. Per germline, CDR1 SGHRS and CDR2 YFSETQ. Trimming took 0 bases from V and 7 from J; bases not matched to a gene: 6. As DNA, the CDR3 is TGCGCCAGCAGCTTGGAACTAGCGGGAGTCAGAAATGAGCAGTTCTTC. Translating gives CASSLELAGVRNEQFF.

The chain uses TRBV11-3 and TRBJ2-1, with 9 bases lining up with TRBD2. CDR1 and CDR2 (germline): SGHNT, YENEEA. The CDR3 consists of 16 residues. The V gene end was trimmed by 0 bases and the J gene end by 8 bases; junction bases not matched to a gene: 8. CDR3 sequence (DNA): TGTGCCAGCAGCTTAGATTCGGTAGCGGGAGTCTATGAGCAGTTCTTC. Translation gives CASSLDSVAGVYEQFF.

The J gene is TRBJ2-7, the V gene TRBV29-1; D might be TRBD2 (6 bases). Germline V gene sequence: CDR1 SQVTM, CDR2 ANQGSEA. Trimming pared 5 bases from V and 1 base from J, leaving 12 bases between. CDR3 size: 13 residues. The CDR3: CSVSDGRSYEQYF. CDR3 nucleotides: TGCAGCGTTTCAGACGGGAGATCCTACGAGCAGTACTTC.

V and J are TRBV5-1 and TRBJ2-7; the match to TRBD2 covers 10 bases. Germline trimming cut 0 bases from V and 0 bases from J; bases unmatched to any gene: 3. Germline V lookup: CDR1 SGHRS, CDR2 YFSETQ. This CDR3 has 16 residues. In DNA form, the CDR3 reads TGCGCCAGCAGCTTGGGTCCTAGCGGGGGCTCCTACGAGCAGTACTTC. It specifies CASSLGPSGGSYEQYF.

In nucleotides, the CDR3 is TGTGCCAGCAGTTTAATGGGGCTTGACACTGAAGCTTTCTTT. It is translated as CASSLMGLDTEAFF. V gene TRBV27 combines with J gene TRBJ1-1; D is perhaps TRBD1 (5 bases). Per germline, CDR1 MNHEY and CDR2 SMNVEV (reference sequence). Trimming took off 2 bases at V and 3 bases at J, with 10 bases between the two ends. This CDR3 contains 14 residues.

Regarding this clone: This specimen includes other DNA sequences encoding the same CDR3. The V gene is TRBV18, the J gene TRBJ1-2; TRBD1 matches 7 bases. CDR1 is KGHSH, CDR2 LQKENI, per germline. The CDR3 has 14 amino acids. After removal of 1 base from V and 2 bases from J, the junction contained 1 base not matched to a gene. CDR3 amino acids: CASSPQGANYGYTF. CDR3 sequence (DNA): TGTGCCAGCTCACCACAGGGGGCAAACTATGGCTACACCTTC.

CDR3 bases: TGTGCCAGCAGCTTAGATAGGAGGAGCCACACTGAAGCTTTCTTT. Its translation is CASSLDRRSHTEAFF. V usage is TRBV11-2 and J usage is TRBJ1-1, with D unresolved. Germline V gene data show CDR1 as SGHAT and CDR2 as FQNNGV. V gave up 0 bases and J gave up 3 bases, with 11 bases separating them. The CDR3 is 15 residues long.

The chain couples TRBV18 to TRBJ1-4, with a weak D call TRBD1 (6 bases). Trimming took off 3 bases at V and 6 bases at J, with 11 bases between the two ends. CDR1 is KGHSH, CDR2 LQKENI, per germline. The CDR3 consists of 14 residues. The CDR3 loop is CASSPRGPDEKLFF. CDR3 nucleotides: TGTGCCAGCTCACCCAGGGGCCCGGATGAAAAACTGTTTTTT.

The rearrangement joins TRBV5-4 to TRBJ1-1, with TRBD1 as a possible D gene (5 bases). The germline gives CDR1 SGHNT, CDR2 YYREEE (reference sequence). CDR3 length: 15 amino acids. Trimming stripped 4 bases from V and 7 bases from J, with 20 bases between. The CDR3 loop reads CASSVGAGESVEAFF. CDR3 in DNA: TGTGCCAGCAGCGTAGGAGCGGGGGAGTCAGTTGAAGCTTTCTTT. Supplemented by reference TRBV5-4 and TRBJ1-1, the full variable domain reads ETGVTQSPTHLIKTRGQQVTLRCSSQSGHNTVSWYQQALGQGPQFIFQYYREEENGRGNFPPRFSGLQFPNYSSELNVNALELDDSALYLCASSVGAGESVEAFFGQGTRLTVV.

The chain is built from TRBV5-1 and TRBJ1-2, with 10 bases lining up with TRBD1. CDR1 is SGHRS and CDR2 is YFSETQ in the germline V gene. V lost 3 bases, J lost 7 bases, and 12 bases stayed unmatched. This CDR3 is 16 amino acids long. The CDR3 region is CASSWNRQGAGGGYTF. The CDR3 DNA follows: TGCGCCAGCAGCTGGAACCGACAGGGGGCAGGTGGTGGCTACACCTTC.